This T cell receptor (beta chain) was sequenced in a study of identical twins. Details on this clonotype: Its specificity is unknown.

Whole-study findings and limits: Excess low generation probability was seen in twin-shared out-of-frame alpha sequences. Zero-insertion analyses were open to partial confounding by invariant MAIT and iNKT cells. Conclusions relied on cross-sectional statistical analysis, not following the same donors.

Template switching introduced a universal primer site, and the cDNA bore unique molecular identifiers. MiXCR, run by TCRdb on the 5' RACE reads, gives a single entry per CDR3 protein. The sample yields roughly 290,000 distinct CDR3 sequences, roughly 10% seen once. This CDR3 spans 15 amino acids. V was cut by 0 bases and J by 3 bases, with 12 bases left in between. In germline, CDR1 is LGHNA, CDR2 YSLEER. Another study also made use of these data, one on yellow fever vaccine responses in identical twins.

V is TRBV4-3 and J is TRBJ2-7, with a possible D match to TRBD1 (5 bases). The sample taken for sequencing was CD8+ T cells sorted from blood. The receptor's source is a woman aged 18-35 years in good health. Here the CDR3 DNA reads TGCGCCAGCAGCCAAGATAGAGGACACGGCTACGAGCAGTACTTC. As protein: CASSQDRGHGYEQYF.